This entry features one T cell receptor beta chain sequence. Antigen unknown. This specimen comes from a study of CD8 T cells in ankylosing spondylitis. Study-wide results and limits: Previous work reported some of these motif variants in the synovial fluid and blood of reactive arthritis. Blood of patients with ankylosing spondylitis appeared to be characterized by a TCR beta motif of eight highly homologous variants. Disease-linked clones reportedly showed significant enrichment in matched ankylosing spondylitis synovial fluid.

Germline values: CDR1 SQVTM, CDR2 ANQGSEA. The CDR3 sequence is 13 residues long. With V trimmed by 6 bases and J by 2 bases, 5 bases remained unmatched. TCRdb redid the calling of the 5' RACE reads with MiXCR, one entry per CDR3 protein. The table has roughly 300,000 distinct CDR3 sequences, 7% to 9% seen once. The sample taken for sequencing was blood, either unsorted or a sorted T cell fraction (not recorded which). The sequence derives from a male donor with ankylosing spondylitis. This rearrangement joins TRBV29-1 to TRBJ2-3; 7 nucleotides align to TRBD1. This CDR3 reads CSVPTGITDTQYF. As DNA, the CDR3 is TGCAGCGTCCCGACAGGGATCACAGATACGCAGTATTTT.